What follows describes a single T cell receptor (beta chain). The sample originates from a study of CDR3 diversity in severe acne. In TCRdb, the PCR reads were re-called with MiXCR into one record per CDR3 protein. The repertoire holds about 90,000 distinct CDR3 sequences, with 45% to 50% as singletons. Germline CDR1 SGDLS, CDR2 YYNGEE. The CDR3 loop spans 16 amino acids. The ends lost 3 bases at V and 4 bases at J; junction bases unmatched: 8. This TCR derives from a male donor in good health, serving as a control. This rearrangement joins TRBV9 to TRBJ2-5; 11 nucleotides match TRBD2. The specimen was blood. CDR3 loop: CASSGELAGVGETQYF. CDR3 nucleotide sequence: TGTGCCAGCAGCGGTGAACTAGCGGGAGTAGGAGAGACCCAGTACTTC.